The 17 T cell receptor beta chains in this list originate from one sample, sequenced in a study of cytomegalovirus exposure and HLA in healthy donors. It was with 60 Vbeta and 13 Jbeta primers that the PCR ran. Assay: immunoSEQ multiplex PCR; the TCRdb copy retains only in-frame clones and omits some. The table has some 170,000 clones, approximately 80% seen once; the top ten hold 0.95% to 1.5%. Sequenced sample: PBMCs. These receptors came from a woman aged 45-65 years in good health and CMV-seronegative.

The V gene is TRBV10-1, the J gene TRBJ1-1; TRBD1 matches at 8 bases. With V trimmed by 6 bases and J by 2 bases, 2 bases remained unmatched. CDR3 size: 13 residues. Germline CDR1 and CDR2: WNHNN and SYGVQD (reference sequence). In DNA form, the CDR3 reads TGCGCCAGCAGCACAGGGGGAAACACTGAAGCTTTCTTT. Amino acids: CASSTGGNTEAFF.

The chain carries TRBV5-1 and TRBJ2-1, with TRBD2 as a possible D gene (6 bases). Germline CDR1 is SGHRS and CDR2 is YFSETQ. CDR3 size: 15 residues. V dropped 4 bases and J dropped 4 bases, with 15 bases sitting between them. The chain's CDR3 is CASSDGLSQYNEQFF. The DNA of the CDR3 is TGCGCCAGCAGCGACGGACTATCCCAATACAATGAGCAGTTCTTC.

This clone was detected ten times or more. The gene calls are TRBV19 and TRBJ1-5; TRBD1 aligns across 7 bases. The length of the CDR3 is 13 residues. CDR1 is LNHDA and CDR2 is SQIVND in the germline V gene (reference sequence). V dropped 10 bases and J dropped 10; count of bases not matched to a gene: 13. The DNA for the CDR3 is TGTGCCAAGAAGAGGGACAGCCCCCTACCCCAGCATTTT. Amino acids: CAKKRDSPLPQHF.

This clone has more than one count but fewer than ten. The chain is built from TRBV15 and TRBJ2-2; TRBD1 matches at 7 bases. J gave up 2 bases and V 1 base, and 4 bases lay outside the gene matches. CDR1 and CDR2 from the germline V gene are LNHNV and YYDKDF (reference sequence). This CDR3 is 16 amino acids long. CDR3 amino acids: CATSRGQGANTGELFF. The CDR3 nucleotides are TGTGCCACCAGCAGAGGACAGGGTGCCAACACCGGGGAGCTGTTTTTT.

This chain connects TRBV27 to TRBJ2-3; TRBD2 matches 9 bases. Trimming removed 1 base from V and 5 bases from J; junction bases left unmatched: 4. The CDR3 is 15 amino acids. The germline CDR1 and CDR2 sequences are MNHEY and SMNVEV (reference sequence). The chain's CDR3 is CASSLWSAGGDTQYF. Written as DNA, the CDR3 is TGTGCCAGCAGTTTATGGTCAGCGGGGGGAGATACGCAGTATTTT.

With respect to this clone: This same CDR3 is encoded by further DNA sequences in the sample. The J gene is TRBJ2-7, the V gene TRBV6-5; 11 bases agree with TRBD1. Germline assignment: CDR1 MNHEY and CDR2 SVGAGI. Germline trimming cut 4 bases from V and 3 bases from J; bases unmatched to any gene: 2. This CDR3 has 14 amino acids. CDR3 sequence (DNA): TGTGCCAGCAGTTTGGGACAGGGGGTCTACGAGCAGTACTTC. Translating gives CASSLGQGVYEQYF.

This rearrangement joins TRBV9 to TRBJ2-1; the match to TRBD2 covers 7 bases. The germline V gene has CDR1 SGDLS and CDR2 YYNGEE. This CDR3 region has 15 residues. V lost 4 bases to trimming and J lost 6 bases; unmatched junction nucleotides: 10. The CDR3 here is CASSPGTIVPNEQFF. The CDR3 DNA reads TGTGCCAGCAGCCCAGGGACTATTGTTCCCAATGAGCAGTTCTTC.

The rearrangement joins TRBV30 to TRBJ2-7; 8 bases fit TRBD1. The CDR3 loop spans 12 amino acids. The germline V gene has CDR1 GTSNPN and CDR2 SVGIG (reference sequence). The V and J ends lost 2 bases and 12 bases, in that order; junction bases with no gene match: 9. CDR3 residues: CAWSPPDRAMYF. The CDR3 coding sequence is TGTGCCTGGAGTCCGCCGGACAGGGCGATGTACTTC.

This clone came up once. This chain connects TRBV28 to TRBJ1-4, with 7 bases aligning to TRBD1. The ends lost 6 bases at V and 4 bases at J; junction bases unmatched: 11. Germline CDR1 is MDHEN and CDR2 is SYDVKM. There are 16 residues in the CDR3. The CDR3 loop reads CASRDRGQTFNEKLFF. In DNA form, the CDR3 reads TGTGCCAGCAGAGACCGGGGACAGACTTTTAATGAAAAACTGTTTTTT. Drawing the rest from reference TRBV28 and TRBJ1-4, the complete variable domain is DVKVTQSSRYLVKRTGEKVFLECVQDMDHENMFWYRQDPGLGLRLIYFSYDVKMKEKGDIPEGYSVSREKKERFSLILESASTNQTSMYLCASRDRGQTFNEKLFFGSGTQLSVL.

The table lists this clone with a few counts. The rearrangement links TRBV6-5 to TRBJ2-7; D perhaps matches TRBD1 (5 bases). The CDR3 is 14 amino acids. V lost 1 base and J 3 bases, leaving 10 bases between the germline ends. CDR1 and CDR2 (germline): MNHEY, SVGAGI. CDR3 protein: CASSYYDRGYEQYF. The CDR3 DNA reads TGTGCCAGCAGTTACTACGACAGAGGCTACGAGCAGTACTTC.

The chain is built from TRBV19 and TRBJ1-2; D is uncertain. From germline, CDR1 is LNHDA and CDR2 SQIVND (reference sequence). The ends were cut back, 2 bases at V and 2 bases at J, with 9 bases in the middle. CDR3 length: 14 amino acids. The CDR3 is CASSISGGNYGYTF. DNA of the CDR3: TGTGCCAGTAGTATATCGGGCGGGAACTATGGCTACACCTTC.

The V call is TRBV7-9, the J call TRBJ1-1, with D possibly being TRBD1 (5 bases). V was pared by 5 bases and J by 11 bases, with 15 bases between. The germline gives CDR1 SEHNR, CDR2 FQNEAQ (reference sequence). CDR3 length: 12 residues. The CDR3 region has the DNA TGTGCCAGCAGCCAGGAGTGGGGGGGTGCTTTCTTT. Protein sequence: CASSQEWGGAFF.

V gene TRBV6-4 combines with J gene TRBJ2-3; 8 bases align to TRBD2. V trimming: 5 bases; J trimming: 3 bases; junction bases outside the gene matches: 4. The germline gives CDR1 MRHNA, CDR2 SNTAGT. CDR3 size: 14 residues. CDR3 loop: CASSKTSETDTQYF. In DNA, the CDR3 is TGTGCCAGCAGTAAGACTAGCGAGACAGATACGCAGTATTTT.

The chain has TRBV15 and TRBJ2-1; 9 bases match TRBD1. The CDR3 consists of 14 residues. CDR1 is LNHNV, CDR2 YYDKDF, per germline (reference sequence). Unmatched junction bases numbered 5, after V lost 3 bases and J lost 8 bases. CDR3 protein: CATSRGDRVDEQFF. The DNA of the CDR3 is TGTGCCACCAGCAGGGGGGACAGGGTCGATGAGCAGTTCTTC. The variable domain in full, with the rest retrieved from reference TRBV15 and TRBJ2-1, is DAMVIQNPRYQVTQFGKPVTLSCSQTLNHNVMYWYQQKSSQAPKLLFHYYDKDFNNEADTPDNFQSRRPNTSFCFLDIRSPGLGDTAMYLCATSRGDRVDEQFFGPGTRLTVL.

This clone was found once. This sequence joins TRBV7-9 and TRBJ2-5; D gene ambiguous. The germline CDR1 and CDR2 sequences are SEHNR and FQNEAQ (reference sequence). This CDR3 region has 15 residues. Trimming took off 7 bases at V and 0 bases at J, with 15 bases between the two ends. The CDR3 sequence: CASTVLDRYQETQYF. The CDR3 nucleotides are TGTGCCAGCACGGTATTAGATCGGTACCAAGAGACCCAGTACTTC.

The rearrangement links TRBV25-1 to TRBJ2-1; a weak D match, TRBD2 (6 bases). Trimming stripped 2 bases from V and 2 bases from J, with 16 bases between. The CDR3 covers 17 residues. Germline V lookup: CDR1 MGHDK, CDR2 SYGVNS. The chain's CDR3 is CASSELPQEGTYNEQFF. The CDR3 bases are TGTGCCAGCAGTGAACTTCCTCAGGAGGGAACCTACAATGAGCAGTTCTTC.

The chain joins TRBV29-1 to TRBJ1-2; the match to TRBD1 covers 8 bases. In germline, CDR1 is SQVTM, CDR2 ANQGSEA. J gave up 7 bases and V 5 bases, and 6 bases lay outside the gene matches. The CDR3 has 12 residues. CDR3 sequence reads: CSVLDRDFGYTF. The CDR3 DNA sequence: TGCAGCGTTTTGGACAGGGACTTTGGCTACACCTTC.